The clone carrying this T cell receptor beta chain is medium-sized by share. No antigen is known for it. This sample is drawn from a study of T cell repertoires in aging, cancer and after chemotherapy. Study information: Donor ages fell into six groups from 30 or younger up to 70 or older. About 9 million TCR reads made up the full dataset. Study-level results: No conclusions about immunological memory after chemotherapy can be drawn from the repertoire data.

The V and J ends lost 0 bases and 5 bases, in that order; junction bases with no gene match: 3. This CDR3 is built from 14 residues. Germline V gives CDR1 SGHRS, CDR2 YFSETQ. Rearranged V-D-J TRB sequences were amplified with a mixed TRB-A/B primer pool. TCRdb reprocessed the multiplex PCR reads with MiXCR, giving one entry per CDR3 protein. The table includes about 4,700 distinct CDR3 sequences, 20% to 25% detected once. TCR beta rearrangements were amplified from peripheral blood genomic DNA. Material for sequencing was blood. The chain employs TRBV5-1 and TRBJ2-3; 7 bases match TRBD2. The clonotype comes from a human donor in good health. The donor label of this sample is uncertain. This chain's CDR3 is CASSLASGGDTQYF. Written as DNA, the CDR3 is TGCGCCAGCAGCTTGGCGTCGGGGGGAGATACGCAGTATTTT.